This T cell receptor (beta chain) derives from a study of cytotoxic CD8 clonotypes in ibrutinib-treated CLL. In the study overall: Following treatment for a median roughly twelve months, range 6 to 36, response samples were then taken.

V lost 5 bases to trimming and J lost 4 bases; unmatched junction nucleotides: 7. The V gene's germline CDR1 is SEHNR and CDR2 FQNEAQ (reference sequence). The CDR3 extends over 16 amino acids. This clone was found once. Its antigen remains unknown. Points from the study as a whole: The clonality went up when patients responded to ibrutinib and dropped back toward baseline at progression. Sustained-remission and progressing patients diverged in sampling times. Once treatment began, public clonotypes, which were uncommon, contracted or stayed stable.

This table comes from immunoSEQ multiplex PCR, and its TCRdb copy is limited to in-frame clones, with some not included. The sample shows roughly 70,000 clones, 75% to 85% of them seen only once. This clonotype originated in a human donor with chronic lymphocytic leukemia. The source was PBMCs, collected at disease progression, from a patient treated with ibrutinib. This chain links TRBV7-9 with TRBJ2-3; 12 bases line up with TRBD2. The CDR3 DNA reads TGTGCCAGCAGCCACACTAGCGGGAGGTGGGCAGATACGCAGTATTTT. Its translation is CASSHTSGRWADTQYF.